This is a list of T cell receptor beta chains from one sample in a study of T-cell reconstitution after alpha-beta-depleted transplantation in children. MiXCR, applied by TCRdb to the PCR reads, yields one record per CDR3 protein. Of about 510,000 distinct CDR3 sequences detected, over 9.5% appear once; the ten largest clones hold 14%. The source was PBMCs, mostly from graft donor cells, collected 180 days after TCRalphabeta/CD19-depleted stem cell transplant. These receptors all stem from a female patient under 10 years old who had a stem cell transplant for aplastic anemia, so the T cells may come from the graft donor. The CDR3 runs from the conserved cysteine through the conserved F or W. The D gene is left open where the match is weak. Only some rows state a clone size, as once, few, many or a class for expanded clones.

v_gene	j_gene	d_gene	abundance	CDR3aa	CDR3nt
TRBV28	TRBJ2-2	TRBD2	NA	CASSLGASGMIGELFF	TGTGCCAGTAGTTTAGGGGCTAGCGGGATGATCGGGGAGCTGTTTTTT
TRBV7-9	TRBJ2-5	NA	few	CASSSIGPLQETQYF	TGTGCCAGCAGCTCAATAGGCCCCCTTCAAGAGACCCAGTACTTC
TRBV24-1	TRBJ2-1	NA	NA	CATSGSISGGKFF	TGTGCCACCAGTGGTTCCATATCCGGAGGGAAGTTCTTC
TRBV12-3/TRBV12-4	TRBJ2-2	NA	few	CASSPTKTGRDTGELFF	TGTGCCAGCAGTCCGACCAAGACAGGGAGGGACACCGGGGAGCTGTTTTTT
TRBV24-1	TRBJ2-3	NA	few	CATSDTRTTTDTQYF	TGTGCCACCAGTGACACAAGGACCACCACAGATACGCAGTATTTT
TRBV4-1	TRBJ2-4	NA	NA	CASSQDGTGRLAKNIQYF	TGCGCCAGCAGCCAAGATGGGACGGGACGGCTAGCCAAAAACATTCAGTACTTC
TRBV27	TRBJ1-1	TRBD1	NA	CASASGGETEAFF	TGTGCCAGCGCCTCAGGGGGGGAGACTGAAGCTTTCTTT
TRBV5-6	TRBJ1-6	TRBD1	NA	CASSYRQGYNSPLHF	TGTGCCAGCAGTTACCGACAGGGGTATAATTCACCCCTCCACTTT
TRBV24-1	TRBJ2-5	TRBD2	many	CATSEDGAGSSQETQYF	TGTGCCACCAGTGAAGATGGAGCGGGAAGTAGCCAAGAGACCCAGTACTTC
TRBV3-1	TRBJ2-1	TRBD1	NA	CASSQDTRGSSYNEQFF	TGTGCCAGCAGCCAAGATACCAGGGGGAGCTCCTACAATGAGCAGTTCTTC
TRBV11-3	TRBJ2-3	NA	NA	CASSLSADTDTQYF	TGTGCCAGCAGCTTATCGGCGGACACAGATACGCAGTATTTT
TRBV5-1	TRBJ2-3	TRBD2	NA	CASSLASSGRASQDTQYF	TGCGCCAGCAGCTTGGCGTCTAGCGGGAGGGCCAGTCAAGATACGCAGTATTTT
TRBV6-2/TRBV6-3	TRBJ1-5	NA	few	CASSRGIPLSNQPQHF	TGTGCCAGCAGCCGAGGGATTCCCCTTAGCAATCAGCCCCAGCATTTT
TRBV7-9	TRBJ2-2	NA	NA	CASSSIALAGTGELFF	TGTGCCAGCAGCTCAATAGCACTCGCCGGCACCGGGGAGCTGTTTTTT
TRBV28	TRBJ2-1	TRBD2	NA	CASSNRTSARWNEQFF	TGTGCCAGCAGTAACCGGACTAGCGCCCGGTGGAATGAGCAGTTCTTC
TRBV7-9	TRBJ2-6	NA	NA	CASTKGFDNSGANVLTF	TGTGCCAGCACCAAAGGGTTCGACAACTCTGGGGCCAACGTCCTGACTTTC
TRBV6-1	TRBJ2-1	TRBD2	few	CASSARLADSSYNEQFF	TGTGCCAGCAGTGCCCGACTAGCGGATAGCTCCTACAATGAGCAGTTCTTC
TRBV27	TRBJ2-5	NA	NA	CASSLRGVVLNRETQYF	TGTGCCAGCAGTCTGAGGGGAGTTGTCCTCAATCGAGAGACCCAGTACTTC
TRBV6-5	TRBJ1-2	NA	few	CASSYSKGGGPSTNYGYTF	TGTGCCAGCAGTTACTCGAAGGGTGGGGGACCGTCGACTAACTATGGCTACACCTTC
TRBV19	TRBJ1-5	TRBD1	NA	CASSMGQGPQPQHF	TGTGCCAGTAGTATGGGACAGGGTCCTCAGCCCCAGCATTTT
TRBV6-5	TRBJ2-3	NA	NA	CASSYSTAGYRDTQYF	TGTGCCAGCAGTTACTCGACGGCGGGGTACAGAGATACGCAGTATTTT
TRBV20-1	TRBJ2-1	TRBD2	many	CSLRAGGNYNEQFF	TGCTCCCTGAGGGCGGGAGGGAACTACAATGAGCAGTTCTTC
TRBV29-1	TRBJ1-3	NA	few	CSAEIGNTIYF	TGCAGCGCCGAGATAGGAAACACCATATATTTT
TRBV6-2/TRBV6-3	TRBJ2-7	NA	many	CASSYSVYEQYF	TGTGCCAGCAGTTACTCTGTCTACGAGCAGTACTTC
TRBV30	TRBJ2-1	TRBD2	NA	CAWSVVAGGYNEQFF	TGTGCCTGGAGTGTAGTAGCGGGAGGTTACAATGAGCAGTTCTTC
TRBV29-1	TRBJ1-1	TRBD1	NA	CSVTRGGTGYTEAFF	TGCAGCGTGACTCGGGGAGGGACAGGGTACACTGAAGCTTTCTTT
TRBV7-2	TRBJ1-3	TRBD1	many	CASSSRQGVRGNTIYF	TGTGCCAGCAGCTCTCGACAGGGAGTAAGAGGAAACACCATATATTTT
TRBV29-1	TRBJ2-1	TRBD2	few	CSVPGGADYSYNEQFF	TGCAGCGTGCCGGGGGGAGCGGACTACTCCTACAATGAGCAGTTCTTC
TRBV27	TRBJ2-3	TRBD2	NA	CASCLTSGAPNTQYF	TGTGCCAGCTGCCTGACTAGCGGAGCTCCCAATACGCAGTATTTT
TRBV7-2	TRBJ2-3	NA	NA	CASSLAVLAAIPSTDTQYF	TGTGCCAGCAGCTTAGCGGTTCTAGCCGCAATTCCTAGCACAGATACGCAGTATTTT
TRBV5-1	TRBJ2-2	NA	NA	CASSRVGTGELFF	TGCGCCAGCAGCCGGGTGGGCACCGGGGAGCTGTTTTTT
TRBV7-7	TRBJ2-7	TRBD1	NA	CASSADREYNEQYF	TGTGCCAGCAGCGCGGACAGGGAGTACAACGAGCAGTACTTC
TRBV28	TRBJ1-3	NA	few	CASSSLKGRGYSGNTIYF	TGTGCCAGCAGTTCCTTAAAAGGGAGAGGATACTCTGGAAACACCATATATTTT
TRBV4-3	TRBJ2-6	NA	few	CASSTTIPGVGANVLTF	TGCGCCAGCAGCACCACCATCCCAGGGGTTGGGGCCAACGTCCTGACTTTC
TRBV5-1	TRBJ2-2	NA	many	CASSLNTGELFF	TGTGCCAGCAGTTTGAACACCGGGGAGCTGTTTTTT
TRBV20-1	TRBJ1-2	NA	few	CSASSSNGPNYGYTF	TGCAGTGCTAGCTCCTCGAACGGTCCTAACTATGGCTACACCTTC
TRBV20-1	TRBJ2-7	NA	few	CRGLGEYEQYF	TGCAGAGGTCTAGGGGAATACGAGCAGTACTTC
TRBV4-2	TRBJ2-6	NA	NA	CASSQVGGSGANVLTF	TGTGCCAGCAGCCAAGTTGGGGGATCTGGGGCCAACGTCCTGACTTTC
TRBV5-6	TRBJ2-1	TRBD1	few	CASSFGDRDNNEQFF	TGTGCCAGCAGCTTCGGGGACAGGGATAACAATGAGCAGTTCTTC
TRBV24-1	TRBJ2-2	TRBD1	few	CATSDTGASNTGELFF	TGTGCCACCAGTGATACAGGGGCCTCGAACACCGGGGAGCTGTTTTTT
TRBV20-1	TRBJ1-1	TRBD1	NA	CGDRGSGNTEAFF	TGTGGAGACAGGGGGAGTGGTAACACTGAAGCTTTCTTT
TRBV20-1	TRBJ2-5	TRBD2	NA	CSAATSGRFGETQYF	TGCAGTGCTGCTACTAGCGGGAGGTTCGGAGAGACCCAGTACTTC
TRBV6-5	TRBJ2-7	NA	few	CASVRGDRSYEQYF	TGTGCCAGCGTTAGGGGCGACCGCTCCTACGAGCAGTACTTC
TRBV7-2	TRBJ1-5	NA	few	CASSRDGVNQPQHF	TGTGCCAGCAGCCGCGACGGAGTCAATCAGCCCCAGCATTTT
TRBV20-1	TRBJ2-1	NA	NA	CSASRGFLSSYNEQFF	TGCAGTGCTAGCAGGGGTTTCCTTAGCTCCTACAATGAGCAGTTCTTC
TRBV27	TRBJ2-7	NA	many	CASKGDSYEQYF	TGTGCCAGCAAAGGGGACTCCTACGAGCAGTACTTC
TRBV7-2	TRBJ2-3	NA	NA	CASSSPVAGSTDTQYF	TGTGCCAGCAGCTCGCCGGTGGCGGGAAGCACAGATACGCAGTATTTT
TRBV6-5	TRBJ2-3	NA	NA	CASSHGRRDTDTQYF	TGTGCCAGCAGTCACGGACGGAGAGACACAGATACGCAGTATTTT